This passage covers 32 T cell receptor beta chains from one sample sequenced in a study of blood T cells in healthy people across ages. Primed by a sample-barcoded 5' primer and a J-beta primer mix, a second PCR proceeded for 7 to 11 cycles. TCRdb reprocessed the 5' RACE reads with MiXCR, giving one entry per CDR3 protein. The top ten hold around 24% of the sample, which has 780,000 or so distinct CDR3 sequences, about 61% seen once. Material for sequencing was blood. The receptors shown here come from a man in his forties in good health.

As DNA, the CDR3 is TGTGCCACCAGCAAACGGACGAGCTACGAGCAGTACTTC. It specifies CATSKRTSYEQYF. V usage is TRBV15 and J usage is TRBJ2-7; D remains ambiguous. Per germline, CDR1 LNHNV and CDR2 YYDKDF (reference sequence). With 4 bases removed from V and 3 bases from J, the gap between germline ends came to 10 bases. The CDR3 contains 13 residues.

The CDR3 nucleotides read TGTGCCACCAGTGACGGGACTAGCGGTACCTACGAGCAGTACTTC. Amino acid sequence: CATSDGTSGTYEQYF. The chain links TRBV24-1 to TRBJ2-7; TRBD2 agrees at 11 bases. After removal of 4 bases from V and 2 bases from J, the junction contained 3 bases not matched to a gene. The CDR3 has 15 amino acids. Germline assignment: CDR1 KGHDR and CDR2 SFDVKD.

This clonotype was observed a few times. The V gene is TRBV6-4, the J gene TRBJ1-1; possibly TRBD1 for D (6 bases). CDR1 is MRHNA, CDR2 SNTAGT, per germline. The CDR3 runs 13 residues. V lost 5 bases and J 3 bases, leaving 10 bases between the germline ends. The CDR3 region has the DNA TGTGCCAGCAGTCCTAGGGGGGACACTGAAGCTTTCTTT. Translating it yields CASSPRGDTEAFF.

In its sample, this clonotype was seen once. The chain employs TRBV3-1 and TRBJ2-3; D remains unclear. CDR1 is LGHDT, CDR2 YNNKEL, per germline (reference sequence). Trimming removed 4 bases from V and 0 bases from J, with 11 bases in between. The CDR3 loop spans 15 amino acids. CDR3 bases: TGTGCCAGCAGCCCTGGAAGGCTAAGCACAGATACGCAGTATTTT. Amino acid sequence: CASSPGRLSTDTQYF.

The CDR3 spells CASSYYPQDGYTF. The DNA for the CDR3 is TGTGCCAGCAGTTATTACCCCCAGGATGGCTACACCTTC. The chain employs TRBV6-2 or TRBV6-3 and TRBJ1-2; D is unresolved. There are 13 residues in the CDR3. Germline-derived CDR1 and CDR2 are MNHEY and SVGEGT. The germline V and J ends were trimmed by 3 bases and 6 bases, with 11 bases remaining between them.

This chain connects TRBV4-3 to TRBJ2-7; maybe TRBD2 (5 bases). V gave up 1 base and J gave up 2 bases, with 12 bases separating them. The CDR3 runs 15 residues. CDR1 is LGHNA and CDR2 is YSLEER in the germline V gene. The CDR3 loop reads CASSQGTSETYEQYF. CDR3 DNA sequence: TGCGCCAGCAGCCAAGGGACTTCGGAGACCTACGAGCAGTACTTC.

The CDR3, as DNA: TGTGCCAGCAGTCGGCTAGTGAAGGGGGAGACCCAGTACTTC. Translation gives CASSRLVKGETQYF. The gene calls are TRBV28 and TRBJ2-5, with D tentatively TRBD1 (5 bases). The CDR3 sequence is 14 residues long. CDR1 is MDHEN and CDR2 is SYDVKM in the germline V gene. V was pared by 5 bases and J by 5 bases, with 15 bases between.

This clonotype was seen more than once but under ten times. The chain employs TRBV11-2 and TRBJ2-7, with 10 bases that match TRBD1. Germline V gene sequence: CDR1 SGHAT, CDR2 FQNNGV. The trim removed 0 bases at V and 3 bases at J, leaving 2 bases unmatched. The CDR3 totals 15 residues. The CDR3 is CASSLDRTGGYEQYF. The CDR3 DNA is TGTGCCAGCAGCTTAGATCGGACAGGGGGCTACGAGCAGTACTTC.

CDR3 nucleotide sequence: TGCGCCAGCAGCCAAGATGTATCCCCAGATACGCAGTATTTT. It encodes CASSQDVSPDTQYF. This sequence joins TRBV4-3 and TRBJ2-3; D gene ambiguous. There are 14 residues in the CDR3. Germline loops: CDR1 LGHNA, CDR2 YSLEER. Trimming took 0 bases from V and 4 from J, leaving 8 bases between them.

The rearrangement uses TRBV9 and TRBJ2-3; D gene uncertain. The V gene's germline CDR1 is SGDLS and CDR2 YYNGEE. The CDR3 covers 13 residues. Trimming took off 4 bases at V and 5 bases at J, with 11 bases between the two ends. CDR3 loop: CASSPRWGDTQYF. CDR3 DNA sequence: TGTGCCAGCAGCCCCAGATGGGGAGATACGCAGTATTTT.

The genes are TRBV29-1 and TRBJ2-3, with 12 bases lining up with TRBD1. V gave up 6 bases and J gave up 0 bases; unmatched junction bases: 10. CDR3 length: 17 amino acids. Germline-derived CDR1 and CDR2 are SQVTM and ANQGSEA. The CDR3 DNA is TGCAGCGTCGAGGGGACAGGGGGCGTGTGGAGCACAGATACGCAGTATTTT. Translation gives CSVEGTGGVWSTDTQYF.

This rearrangement joins TRBV28 to TRBJ2-1; tentative D call: TRBD2 (6 bases). Per the germline V gene, CDR1 is MDHEN and CDR2 is SYDVKM. V lost 10 bases and J lost 1, with 14 bases in between. The CDR3 length is 14 residues. This CDR3 reads CATETGDSYNEQFF. In nucleotides, the CDR3 is TGTGCCACCGAAACGGGGGATTCCTACAATGAGCAGTTCTTC.

This clonotype has just one count. The chain joins TRBV11-1 to TRBJ1-1; no clear D gene. The V gene lost 5 bases and the J gene lost 8 bases, with 18 bases spanning the gap. The CDR3 sequence is 14 residues long. Germline loops: CDR1 SGHAT, CDR2 FQDESV (reference sequence). The CDR3 coding sequence is TGTGCCAGCAGCCCCGCCTGGACGCCCGAGGAAGCTTTCTTT. Its translation is CASSPAWTPEEAFF.

This clonotype occurred many times. This chain uses TRBV2 with TRBJ2-1; 15 bases match TRBD2. CDR1 SNHLY and CDR2 FYNNEI come from the germline V gene. Germline trimming cut 6 bases from V and 8 bases from J; bases unmatched to any gene: 8. This CDR3 spans 16 amino acids. The DNA of the CDR3 is TGTGCCAGCAGGGCCGGACTAGCGGGGGGGCCCTATGAGCAGTTCTTC. The encoded protein is CASRAGLAGGPYEQFF.

This chain uses TRBV20-1 with TRBJ2-1; D is undetermined. Per the germline V gene, CDR1 is DFQATT and CDR2 is SNEGSKA (reference sequence). The CDR3 loop spans 12 amino acids. V was trimmed by 1 base and J by 5 bases, leaving 6 bases between them. The CDR3 reads CSARVVDNEQFF. In DNA form, the CDR3 reads TGCAGTGCTAGAGTCGTCGACAATGAGCAGTTCTTC.

The gene calls are TRBV6-5 and TRBJ2-3; D is ambiguous. The germline CDR1 and CDR2 sequences are MNHEY and SVGAGI. CDR3 size: 13 residues. Trimming pared 6 bases from V and 1 base from J, leaving 8 bases between. The CDR3 nucleotides read TGTGCCAGCAGGGAAGCAGGCACAGATACGCAGTATTTT. It yields the protein CASREAGTDTQYF.

The chain combines TRBV28 with TRBJ2-1, with 8 bases aligning to TRBD2. Germline V gene data show CDR1 as MDHEN and CDR2 as SYDVKM. V gave up 1 base and J gave up 10 bases; unmatched junction bases: 15. This CDR3 has 17 residues. CDR3 in amino acids: CASSLFRGGFLQGEQFF. Here the CDR3 DNA reads TGTGCCAGCAGTTTATTCCGGGGGGGCTTCCTACAAGGGGAGCAGTTCTTC.

The chain recombines TRBV6-6 with TRBJ2-4; D ambiguous. With 2 bases removed from V and 13 bases from J, the gap between germline ends came to 9 bases. This CDR3 is built from 11 residues. Per germline, CDR1 MNHNY and CDR2 SVGAGI (reference sequence). CDR3 loop: CASSYRYKQYF. The CDR3 DNA reads TGTGCCAGCAGTTACAGATACAAGCAGTACTTC.

This sequence joins TRBV29-1 and TRBJ1-5, with D perhaps TRBD1 (5 bases). There are 14 residues in the CDR3. The V and J ends lost 6 bases and 2 bases respectively, with 14 bases between them. Germline V gives CDR1 SQVTM, CDR2 ANQGSEA. CDR3 residues: CSVRDPGGNQPQHF. In nucleotides, the CDR3 is TGCAGCGTCCGGGACCCGGGAGGCAATCAGCCCCAGCATTTT.

The chain has TRBV9 and TRBJ2-3; 14 bases align to TRBD2. V shed 3 bases and J 10 bases; nucleotides not matched to a gene: 4. This CDR3 comprises 14 residues. CDR1 SGDLS and CDR2 YYNGEE come from the germline V gene. The CDR3 here is CASSDGTSGGAQYF. The DNA of the CDR3 is TGTGCCAGCAGCGACGGGACTAGCGGGGGAGCGCAGTATTTT.

About this clonotype itself: A read error may explain this, as a much larger clone is one base away. The chain uses TRBV4-2 and TRBJ2-1, with D unclear. Germline V CDR1 and CDR2: LGHNA, YNFKEQ. CDR3 length equals 15 residues. Deletions cut 0 bases from V and 13 bases from J, with 19 bases between. In DNA form, the CDR3 reads TGTGCCAGCAGCCAAGATGGGGTGGACGAGGAGACCCAGTTCTTC. Protein product: CASSQDGVDEETQFF.

A remark on this clonotype: The junction departs from the called germline gene at one end, perhaps through a read error. V gene TRBV9 combines with J gene TRBJ2-5; the D is unclear. The CDR3 runs to 13 residues. Germline V gene sequence: CDR1 SGDLS, CDR2 YYNGEE. The CDR3 is CACSVDVLETQYF. CDR3 bases: TGTGCCTGCAGCGTAGATGTGTTAGAGACCCAGTACTTC.

The gene calls are TRBV7-2 and TRBJ2-7; TRBD2 matches at 9 bases. The J call is uncertain, as TRBJ2-5 better fits the DNA end. Germline V gene data show CDR1 as SGHTA and CDR2 as FQGNSA. This CDR3 is 18 amino acids long. Written as DNA, the CDR3 is TGTGCCAGCAGCCCAACGACTAGCGGATTAAACCCGGTAGGGACCCAGTACTTC. This encodes CASSPTTSGLNPVGTQYF.

The chain is built from TRBV6-2 or TRBV6-3 and TRBJ2-7; possibly TRBD1 or TRBD2 for D (5 bases each). The CDR3 contains 15 residues. With 9 bases removed from V and 7 bases from J, the gap between germline ends came to 25 bases. Germline CDR1 and CDR2: MNHEY and SVGEGT. CDR3: CASRYLGTPYNEQYF. CDR3 DNA: TGTGCCAGTCGATACTTAGGGACGCCGTACAATGAGCAGTACTTC.

In nucleotides, the CDR3 is TGCAGTGCTAGTTCAGGGACATGGCAGCCCCAGCATTTT. It is translated as CSASSGTWQPQHF. V gene TRBV20-1 combines with J gene TRBJ1-5; D perhaps matches TRBD1 (6 bases). The length of the CDR3 is 13 residues. The V and J ends lost 3 bases and 7 bases respectively, with 13 bases between them. Germline assignment: CDR1 DFQATT and CDR2 SNEGSKA (reference sequence).

The V and J genes are TRBV3-1 and TRBJ2-4; 10 positions agree with TRBD2. CDR3 length: 21 residues. Per the germline V gene, CDR1 is LGHDT and CDR2 is YNNKEL (reference sequence). V lost 1 base and J lost 3; bases outside the gene matches: 18. The CDR3 bases are TGTGCCAGCAGCCAAGCCCAGACTAGCGGGCCAGTCCAAAGAGTCAAAAACATTCAGTACTTC. This gives the protein CASSQAQTSGPVQRVKNIQYF.

Only one count was recorded for this clonotype. The CDR3 end shows no conserved phenylalanine or tryptophan, and so a read error is likely. This chain joins TRBV24-1 and TRBJ2-4; 8 bases are shared with TRBD2. The DNA matches TRBJ2-5 better at its end, which makes the J call doubtful. This CDR3 is 16 amino acids long. Germline V gene lookup returns CDR1 KGHDR and CDR2 SFDVKD. The CDR3, as DNA: TGTGCCACCAGTGATCTCCTAGCGGGTAATCAGGAGACCCAGTACTCC. This sequence encodes CATSDLLAGNQETQYS.

The CDR3 bases are TGTGCCAGCAGCTTAGTCCACGCCGGGGAGCTGTTTTTT. Its translation: CASSLVHAGELFF. This chain connects TRBV7-2 to TRBJ2-2; D gene uncertain. This CDR3 is built from 13 residues. Between the trimmed V and J ends, which lost 1 base and 6 bases, there was a span of 6 bases. Germline V CDR1 and CDR2: SGHTA, FQGNSA.

The rearrangement uses TRBV4-3 and TRBJ2-7, with 9 positions matching TRBD1. The CDR3 loop spans 17 amino acids. CDR1 and CDR2 from the germline V gene are LGHNA and YSLEER. Trimming removed 5 bases from V and 7 bases from J; junction bases left unmatched: 18. The CDR3 sequence is CASSLGTGGATYNEQYF. The CDR3 DNA reads as TGCGCCAGCAGCTTAGGTACAGGGGGCGCGACTTACAATGAGCAGTACTTC.

The chain recombines TRBV15 with TRBJ1-5; TRBD1 is a possible D gene (5 bases). The CDR3 loop spans 16 amino acids. Germline V gene data show CDR1 as LNHNV and CDR2 as YYDKDF (reference sequence). Trimming left V 0 bases short and J 2 bases short, with 11 bases between. CDR3 loop: CATSREAGIGNQPQHF. The CDR3 DNA sequence: TGTGCCACCAGCAGAGAGGCAGGGATTGGCAATCAGCCCCAGCATTTT.

This clonotype showed up many times. One junction end does not reproduce the germline sequence, and a read error may be involved. The rearrangement links TRBV29-1 to TRBJ2-4; no clear D. Germline V gives CDR1 SQVTM, CDR2 ANQGSEA. This CDR3 contains 14 residues. The CDR3: CSVEGIGSKNIQYF. The CDR3 nucleotides are TGCAGCGTAGAAGGGATCGGGTCCAAAAACATTCAGTACTTC.

The J gene is TRBJ2-3, the V gene TRBV2; possible D gene TRBD1, 6 bases. V was shortened by 4 bases and J by 4 bases, with 9 bases between the two germline ends. Germline V CDR1 and CDR2: SNHLY, FYNNEI. This CDR3 contains 13 residues. CDR3 loop: CASSVQGSDTQYF. The DNA of the CDR3 is TGTGCCAGCAGTGTACAGGGATCAGATACGCAGTATTTT.